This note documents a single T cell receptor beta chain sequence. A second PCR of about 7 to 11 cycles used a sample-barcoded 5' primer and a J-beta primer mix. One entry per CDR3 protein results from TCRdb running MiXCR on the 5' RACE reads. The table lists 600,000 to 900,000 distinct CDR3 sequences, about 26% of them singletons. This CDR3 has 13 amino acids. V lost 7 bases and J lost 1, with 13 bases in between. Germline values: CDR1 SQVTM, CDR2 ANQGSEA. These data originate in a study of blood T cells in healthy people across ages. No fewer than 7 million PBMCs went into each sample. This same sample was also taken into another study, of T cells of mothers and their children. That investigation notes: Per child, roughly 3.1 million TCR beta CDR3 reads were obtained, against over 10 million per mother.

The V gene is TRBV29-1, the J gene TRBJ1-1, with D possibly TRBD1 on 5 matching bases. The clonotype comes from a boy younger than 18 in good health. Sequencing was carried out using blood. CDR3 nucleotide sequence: TGCAGCGCCCCGACAGTTCCGAACACTGAAGCTTTCTTT. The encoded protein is CSAPTVPNTEAFF.